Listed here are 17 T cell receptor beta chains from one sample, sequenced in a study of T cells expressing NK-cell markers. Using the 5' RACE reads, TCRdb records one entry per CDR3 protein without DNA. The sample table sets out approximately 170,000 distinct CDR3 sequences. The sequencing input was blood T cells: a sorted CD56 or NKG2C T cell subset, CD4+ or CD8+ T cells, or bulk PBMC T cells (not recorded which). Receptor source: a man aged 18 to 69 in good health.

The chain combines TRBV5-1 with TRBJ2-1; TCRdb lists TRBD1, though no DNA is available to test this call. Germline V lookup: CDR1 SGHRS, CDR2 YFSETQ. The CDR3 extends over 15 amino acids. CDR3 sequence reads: CASRDPGLGINEQFF.

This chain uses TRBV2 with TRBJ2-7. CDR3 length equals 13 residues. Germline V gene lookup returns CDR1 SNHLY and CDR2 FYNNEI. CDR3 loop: CARLDGSSYEQYF. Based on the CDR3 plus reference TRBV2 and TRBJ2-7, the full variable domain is EPEVTQTPSHQVTQMGQEVILRCVPISNHLYFYWYRQILGQKVEFLVSFYNNEISEKSEIFDDQFSVERPDGSNFTLKIRSTKLEDSAMYFCARLDGSSYEQYFGPGTRLTVT.

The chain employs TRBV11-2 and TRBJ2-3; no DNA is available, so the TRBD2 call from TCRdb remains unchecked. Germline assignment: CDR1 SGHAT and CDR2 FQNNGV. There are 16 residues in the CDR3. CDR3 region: CASSLASGGAADTQYF. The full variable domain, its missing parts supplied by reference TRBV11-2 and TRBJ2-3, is EAGVAQSPRYKIIEKRQSVAFWCNPISGHATLYWYQQILGQGPKLLIQFQNNGVVDDSQLPKDRFSAERLKGVDSTLKIQPAKLEDSAVYLCASSLASGGAADTQYFGPGTRLTVL.

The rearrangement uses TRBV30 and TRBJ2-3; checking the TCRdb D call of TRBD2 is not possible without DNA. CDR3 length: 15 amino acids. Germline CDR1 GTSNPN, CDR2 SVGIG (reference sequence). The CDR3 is CAWKGTRGGYDTQYF.

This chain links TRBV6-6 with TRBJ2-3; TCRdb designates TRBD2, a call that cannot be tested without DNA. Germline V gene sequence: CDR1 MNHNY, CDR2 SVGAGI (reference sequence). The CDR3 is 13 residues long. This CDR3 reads CASSYLAGYTQYF.

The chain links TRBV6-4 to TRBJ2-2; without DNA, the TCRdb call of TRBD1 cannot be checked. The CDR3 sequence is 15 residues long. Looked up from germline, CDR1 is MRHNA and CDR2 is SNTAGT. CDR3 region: CASSRGGDTGELFFF.

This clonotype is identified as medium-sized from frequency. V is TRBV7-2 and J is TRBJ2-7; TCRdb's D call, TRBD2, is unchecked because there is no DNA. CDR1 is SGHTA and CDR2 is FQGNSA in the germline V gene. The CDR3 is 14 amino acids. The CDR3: CASRDPGLEYEQYF.

CDR3 residues: CASSPKRGAYNEQFF. The chain carries TRBV6-2 or TRBV6-3 and TRBJ2-1; TCRdb's D gene call, TRBD2, goes unchecked for lack of DNA. Germline loops: CDR1 MNHEY, CDR2 SVGEGT. There are 15 residues in the CDR3.

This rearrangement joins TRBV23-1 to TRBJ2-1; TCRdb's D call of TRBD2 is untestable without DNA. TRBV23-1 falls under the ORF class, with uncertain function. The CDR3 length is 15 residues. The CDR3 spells CASSQSGGSYNEQFF.

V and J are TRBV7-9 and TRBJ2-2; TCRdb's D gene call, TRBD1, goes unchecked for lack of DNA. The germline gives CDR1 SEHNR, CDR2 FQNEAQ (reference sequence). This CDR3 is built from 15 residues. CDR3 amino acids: CASSTVAGGPGELFF.

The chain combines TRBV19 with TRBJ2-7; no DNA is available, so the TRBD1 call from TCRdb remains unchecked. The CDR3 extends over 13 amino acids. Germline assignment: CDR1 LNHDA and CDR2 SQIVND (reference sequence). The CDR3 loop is CASSPGTDYEQYF.

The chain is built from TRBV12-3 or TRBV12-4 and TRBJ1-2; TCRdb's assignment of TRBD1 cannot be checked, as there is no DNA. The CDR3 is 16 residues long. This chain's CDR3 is CASSSKQGFFFDGYTF.

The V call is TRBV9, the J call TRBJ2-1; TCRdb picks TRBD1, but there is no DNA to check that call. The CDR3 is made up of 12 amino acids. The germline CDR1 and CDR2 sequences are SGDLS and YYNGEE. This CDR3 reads CASSDNGPEQFF.

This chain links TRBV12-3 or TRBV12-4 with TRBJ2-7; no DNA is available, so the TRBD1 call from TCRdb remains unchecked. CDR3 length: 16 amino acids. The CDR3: CASSGGTGGFSYEQYF.

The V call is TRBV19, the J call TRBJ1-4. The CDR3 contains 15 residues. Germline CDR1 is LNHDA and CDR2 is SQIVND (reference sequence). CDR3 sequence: CASSTGFAASEKLFF. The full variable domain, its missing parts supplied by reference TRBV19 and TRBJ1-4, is DGGITQSPKYLFRKEGQNVTLSCEQNLNHDAMYWYRQDPGQGLRLIYYSQIVNDFQKGDIAEGYSVSREKKESFPLTVTSAQKNPTAFYLCASSTGFAASEKLFFGSGTQLSVL.

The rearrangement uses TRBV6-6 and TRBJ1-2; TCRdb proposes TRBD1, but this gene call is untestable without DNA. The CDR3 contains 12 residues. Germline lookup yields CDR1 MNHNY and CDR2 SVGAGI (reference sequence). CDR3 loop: CATDWGDYGYTF.

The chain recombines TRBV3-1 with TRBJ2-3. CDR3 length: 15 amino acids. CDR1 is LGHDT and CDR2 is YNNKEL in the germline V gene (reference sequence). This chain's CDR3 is CASSQDLGHPDTQYF.